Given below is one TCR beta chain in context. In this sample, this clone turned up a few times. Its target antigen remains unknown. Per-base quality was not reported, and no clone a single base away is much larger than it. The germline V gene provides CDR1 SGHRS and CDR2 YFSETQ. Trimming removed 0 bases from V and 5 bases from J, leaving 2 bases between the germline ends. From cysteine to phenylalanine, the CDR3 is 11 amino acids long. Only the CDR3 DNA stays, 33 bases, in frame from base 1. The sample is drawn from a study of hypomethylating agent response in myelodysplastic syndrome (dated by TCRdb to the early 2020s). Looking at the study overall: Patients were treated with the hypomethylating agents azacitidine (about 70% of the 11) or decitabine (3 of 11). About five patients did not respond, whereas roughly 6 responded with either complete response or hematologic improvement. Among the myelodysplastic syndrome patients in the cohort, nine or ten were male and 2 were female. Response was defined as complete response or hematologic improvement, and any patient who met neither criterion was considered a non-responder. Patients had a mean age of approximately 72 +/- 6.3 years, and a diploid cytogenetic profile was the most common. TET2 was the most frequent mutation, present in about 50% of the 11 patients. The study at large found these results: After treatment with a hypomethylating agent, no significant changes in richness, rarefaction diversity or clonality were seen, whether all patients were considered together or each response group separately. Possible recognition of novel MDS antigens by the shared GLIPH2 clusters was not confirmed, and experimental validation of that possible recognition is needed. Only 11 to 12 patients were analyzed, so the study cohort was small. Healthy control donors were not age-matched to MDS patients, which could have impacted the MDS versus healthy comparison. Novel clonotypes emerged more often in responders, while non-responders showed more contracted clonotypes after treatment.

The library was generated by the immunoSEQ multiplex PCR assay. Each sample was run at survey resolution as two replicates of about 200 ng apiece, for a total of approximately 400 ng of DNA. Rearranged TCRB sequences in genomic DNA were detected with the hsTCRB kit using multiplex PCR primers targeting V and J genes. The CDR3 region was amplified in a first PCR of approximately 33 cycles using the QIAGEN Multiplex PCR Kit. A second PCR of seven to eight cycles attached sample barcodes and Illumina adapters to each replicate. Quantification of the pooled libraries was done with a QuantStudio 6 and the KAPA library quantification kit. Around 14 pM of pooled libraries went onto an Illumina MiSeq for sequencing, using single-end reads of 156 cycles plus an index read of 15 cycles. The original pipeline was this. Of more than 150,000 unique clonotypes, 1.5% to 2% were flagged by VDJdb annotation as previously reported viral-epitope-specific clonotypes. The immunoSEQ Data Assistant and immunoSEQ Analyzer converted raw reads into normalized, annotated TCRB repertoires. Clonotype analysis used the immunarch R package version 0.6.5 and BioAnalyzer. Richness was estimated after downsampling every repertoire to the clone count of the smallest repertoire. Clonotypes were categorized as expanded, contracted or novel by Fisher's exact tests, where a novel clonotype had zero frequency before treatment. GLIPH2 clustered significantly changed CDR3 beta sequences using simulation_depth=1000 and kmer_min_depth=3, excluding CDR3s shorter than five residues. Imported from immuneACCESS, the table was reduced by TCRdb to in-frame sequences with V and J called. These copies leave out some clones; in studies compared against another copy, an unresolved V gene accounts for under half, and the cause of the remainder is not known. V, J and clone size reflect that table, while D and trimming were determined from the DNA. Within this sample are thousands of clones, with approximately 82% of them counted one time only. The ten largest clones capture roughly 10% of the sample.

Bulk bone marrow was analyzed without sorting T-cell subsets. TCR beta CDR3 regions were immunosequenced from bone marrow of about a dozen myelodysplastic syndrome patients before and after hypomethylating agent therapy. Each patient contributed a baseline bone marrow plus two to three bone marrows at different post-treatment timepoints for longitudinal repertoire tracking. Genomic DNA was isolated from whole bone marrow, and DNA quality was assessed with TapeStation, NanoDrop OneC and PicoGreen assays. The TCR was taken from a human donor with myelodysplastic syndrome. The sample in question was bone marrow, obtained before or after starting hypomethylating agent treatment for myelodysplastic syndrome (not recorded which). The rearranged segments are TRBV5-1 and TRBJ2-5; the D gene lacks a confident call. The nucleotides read TGCGCCAGCAGCTTGGCGGAGACCCAGTACTTC. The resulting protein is CASSLAETQYF.